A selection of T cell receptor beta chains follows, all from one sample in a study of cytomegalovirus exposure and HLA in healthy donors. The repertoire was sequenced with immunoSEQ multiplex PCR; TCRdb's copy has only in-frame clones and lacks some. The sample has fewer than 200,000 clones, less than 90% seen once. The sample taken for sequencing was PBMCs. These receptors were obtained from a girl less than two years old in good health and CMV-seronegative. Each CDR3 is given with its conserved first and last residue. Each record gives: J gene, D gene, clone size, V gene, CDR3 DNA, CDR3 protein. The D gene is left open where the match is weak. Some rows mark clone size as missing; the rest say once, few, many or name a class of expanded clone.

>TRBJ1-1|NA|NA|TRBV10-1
TGCGCCAGCAGTGAGTCTAATGTCCGTCCTGAAGCTTTCTTT
CASSESNVRPEAFF
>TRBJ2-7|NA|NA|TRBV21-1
TGTGCCAGCAGCAAGGCCAGGGCCCACTACGAGCAGTACTTC
CASSKARAHYEQYF
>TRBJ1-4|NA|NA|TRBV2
TGTGCCAGCAGTGAACTAGTCACTAATGAAAAACTGTTTTTT
CASSELVTNEKLFF
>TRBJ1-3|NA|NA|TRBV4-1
TGCGCCAGCAGCCAAGATCCCACTGGAAACACCATATATTTT
CASSQDPTGNTIYF
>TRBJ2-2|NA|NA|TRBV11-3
TGTGCCAGCAGCTTAACAACCGGGGAGCTGTTTTTT
CASSLTTGELFF
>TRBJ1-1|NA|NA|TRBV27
TGTGCCAGCAGTTTCAGGGTTCAGAACACTGAAGCTTTCTTT
CASSFRVQNTEAFF
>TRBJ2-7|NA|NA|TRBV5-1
TGCGCCAGCAGCTTTAGTTCCAGGGAAAATACCTACGAGCAGTACTTC
CASSFSSRENTYEQYF
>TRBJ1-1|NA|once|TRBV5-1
TGCGCCAGCAGGCTCTCAGGGATGAACACTGAAGCTTTCTTT
CASRLSGMNTEAFF
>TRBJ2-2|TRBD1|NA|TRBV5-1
TGCGCCAGCAGCTTACAGGGGACCGGGGAGCTGTTTTTT
CASSLQGTGELFF
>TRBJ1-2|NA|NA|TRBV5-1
TGCGCCAGCAGCCTCCGTAGCAGGGGTGACTATGGCTACACCTTC
CASSLRSRGDYGYTF
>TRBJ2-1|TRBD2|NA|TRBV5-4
TGTGCCAGCAGCCTAGCGGGGTACCCCTACAATGAGCAGTTCTTC
CASSLAGYPYNEQFF
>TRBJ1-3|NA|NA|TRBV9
TGTGCCAGCAGCGCGCATGGGGGCCTCAATCCGGAAGGAAACACCATATATTTT
CASSAHGGLNPEGNTIYF
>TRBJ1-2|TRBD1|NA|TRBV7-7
TGTGCCAGCAGCTTATACGACAGGGGCTATGGCTACACCTTC
CASSLYDRGYGYTF
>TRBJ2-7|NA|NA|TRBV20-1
TGCAGTGCTAGAGACAGTTACGAGCAGTACTTC
CSARDSYEQYF
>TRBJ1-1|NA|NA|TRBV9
TGTGCCAGCAGCGCGTCAGGGGTTATGAACACTGAAGTTTTCTTT
CASSASGVMNTEVFF
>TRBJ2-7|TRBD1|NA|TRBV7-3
TGTGCCAGCAGCTCCCGGGACAGGGCCGCCTACGAGCAGTACTTC
CASSSRDRAAYEQYF
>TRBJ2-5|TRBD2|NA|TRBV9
TGTGCCAGCAGCTTCGGGGGGGCCGATGGGACCCAGTACTTC
CASSFGGADGTQYF
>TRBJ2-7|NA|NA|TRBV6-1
TGTGCCAGCAGTGAGGGGGCTTCCTACGAGCAGTACTTC
CASSEGASYEQYF
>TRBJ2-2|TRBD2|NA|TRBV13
TGTGCCAGCGCCGAGGGACTAGCGTCATTCAGAACCGGGGAGCTGTTTTTT
CASAEGLASFRTGELFF
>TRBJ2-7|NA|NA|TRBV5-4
TGTGCCAGCAGCTCCAGCGGAGCTCCCTACGAGCAGTACTTC
CASSSSGAPYEQYF
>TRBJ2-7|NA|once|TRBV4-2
TGTGCCAGCAGCCAAGAGAACACCCACGAGCAGTACTTC
CASSQENTHEQYF
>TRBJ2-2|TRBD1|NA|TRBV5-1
TGCGCCAGCAGCCTCCCAGGGGGACAGTCCACCGGGGAGCTGTTTTTT
CASSLPGGQSTGELFF
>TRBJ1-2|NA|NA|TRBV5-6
TGTGCCAGCAGCTCGGGTCCGTATGGCTACACCTTC
CASSSGPYGYTF
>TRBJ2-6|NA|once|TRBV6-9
TGTGCCAGCAGTTATTCGCGGGGGCCTGTGGTTTCTGGGGCCAACGTCCTGACTTTC
CASSYSRGPVVSGANVLTF
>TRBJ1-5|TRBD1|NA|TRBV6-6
TGTGCCAGCAGGAAACAGGGGGCGAATCAGCCCCAGCATTTT
CASRKQGANQPQHF
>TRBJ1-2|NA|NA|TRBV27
TGTGCCAGCAGTCCCTTACTAGCTAACTATGGCTACACCTTC
CASSPLLANYGYTF
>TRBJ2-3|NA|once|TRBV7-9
TGTTCCAGCAGCCCCAGGGCTGTCTTTGGGCCAGATACGCAGTATTTT
CSSSPRAVFGPDTQYF
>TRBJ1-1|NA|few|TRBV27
TGTGCCAGCAGTTTAAGCGGGGTAACTGAAGCTTTCTTT
CASSLSGVTEAFF
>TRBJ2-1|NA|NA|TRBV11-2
TGTGCCAGCATCGTAACCGGGGAACCGAACAATGAGCAGTTCTTC
CASIVTGEPNNEQFF
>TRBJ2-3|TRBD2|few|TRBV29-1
TGCAGCGTTGAAAGTTATAGCGGGCCTAGCACAGATACGCAGTATTTT
CSVESYSGPSTDTQYF
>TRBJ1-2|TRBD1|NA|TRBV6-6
TGTGCCAGCAGTACGGGACAGGGGGCGAGTGGCTACACCTTC
CASSTGQGASGYTF
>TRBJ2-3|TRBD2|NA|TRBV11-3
TGTGCCAGCAGCTCCGTAGCGGGAGGGGTCACAGATACGCAGTATTTT
CASSSVAGGVTDTQYF
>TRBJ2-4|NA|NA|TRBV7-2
TGTGCCAGCAGCTTAGCCTTTAGTTTGACTCATAACATTCAGTACTTC
CASSLAFSLTHNIQYF
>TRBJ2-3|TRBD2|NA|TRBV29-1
TGCAGCGTTGACGGGGGGTTGGATACGCAGTATTTT
CSVDGGLDTQYF
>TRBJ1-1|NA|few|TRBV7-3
TGTGCCAGCAGCCTCAGAGGGATGAACACTGAAGCTTTCTTT
CASSLRGMNTEAFF
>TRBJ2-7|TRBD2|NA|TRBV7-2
TGTGCCAGCAGCTTAGGACTAGCGGGACTTCCCTACGAGCAGTACTTC
CASSLGLAGLPYEQYF
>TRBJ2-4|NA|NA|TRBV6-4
TGTGCCAGCAGTGAAGGGGGGGGCATGTTC
CASSEGGGMF
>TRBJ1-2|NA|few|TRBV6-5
TGTGCCAGCAGAGCGGGCCCAAACTATGGCTACACCTTC
CASRAGPNYGYTF
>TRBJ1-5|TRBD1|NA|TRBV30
TGTGCCTGGAGTGTACGGGACAGACGCGTCAATCAGCCCCAGCATTTT
CAWSVRDRRVNQPQHF
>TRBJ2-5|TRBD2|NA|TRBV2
TGTGCCAGCAGGGCGGGTCTAGCGGGAGTAAGGTTGGCCCAGTACTTC
CASRAGLAGVRLAQYF
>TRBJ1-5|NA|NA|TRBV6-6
TGTGCCAGCAGTTACCCCGATCAGCCCCAGCATTTT
CASSYPDQPQHF
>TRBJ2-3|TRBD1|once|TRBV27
TGTGCCAGCAGTTCCGTGACAGGGGGCACAGATACGCAGTATTTT
CASSSVTGGTDTQYF
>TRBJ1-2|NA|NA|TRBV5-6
TGTGCCAGCAGCCTTGGGGGGGGCAAGAATGGCTACACCTTC
CASSLGGGKNGYTF
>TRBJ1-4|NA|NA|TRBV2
TGTGCCAGCATTCAACAGCGGGGCAATGAAAAACTGTTTTTT
CASIQQRGNEKLFF
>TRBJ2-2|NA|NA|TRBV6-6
TGTGCCAGCAGTTATTCCTACGGGGTGAACACCGGGGAGCTGTTTTTT
CASSYSYGVNTGELFF
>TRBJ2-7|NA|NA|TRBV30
TGTGCCTGGACGGCAGGGGGGAGCTCCTACGAGCAGTACTTC
CAWTAGGSSYEQYF
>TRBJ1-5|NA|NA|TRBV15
TGTGCCACCAGCAGAACAGGGTTGAATCAGCCCCAGCATTTT
CATSRTGLNQPQHF
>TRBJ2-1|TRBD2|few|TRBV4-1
TGCGCCAGCAGCCACCTAGCGGAGGCGTACAATGAGCAGTTCTTC
CASSHLAEAYNEQFF
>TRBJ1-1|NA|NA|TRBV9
TGTGCCAGCAGCCCCCCACCGGGCCGGACTTTGAACACTGAAGCTTTCTTT
CASSPPPGRTLNTEAFF
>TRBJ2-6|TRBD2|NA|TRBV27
TGTGCCAGCAGTATACTAGCGGGAGGGGGTGGGGCCAACGTCCTGACTTTC
CASSILAGGGGANVLTF
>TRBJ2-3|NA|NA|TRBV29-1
TGCAGCGCTCGAGTGCGGAGGGTGAGGGGCACAGATACGCAGTATTTT
CSARVRRVRGTDTQYF
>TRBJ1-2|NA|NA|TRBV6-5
TGTGCCAGCAGTTCGGGCTATGGCTACACCTTC
CASSSGYGYTF